The 6 T cell receptor beta chains in this list originate from one sample, sequenced in a study of T-cell memory formation after mild COVID-19. MiXCR, applied by TCRdb to the 5' RACE reads, yields one record per CDR3 protein. This repertoire shows hundreds of thousands of distinct CDR3 sequences, about a sixth found once; its top ten account for around a fifth. Source material: PBMCs or a T cell subset sorted from them (not recorded which). The receptors shown here come from a young man who had mild COVID-19 (a few samples of this study predate the infection). Cell type and time point are not known.

This clonotype was recorded a few times. The chain combines TRBV5-6 with TRBJ2-5; a weak D match, TRBD2 (6 bases). The CDR3 is 13 amino acids. From germline, CDR1 is SGHDT and CDR2 YYEEEE. The V gene lost 4 bases and the J gene lost 4 bases, with 11 bases spanning the gap. For the CDR3, the DNA is TGTGCCAGCAGCATGACTAGTATAGAGACCCAGTACTTC. It translates to CASSMTSIETQYF. Together with reference TRBV5-6 and TRBJ2-5, the CDR3 gives the full variable domain: DAGVTQSPTHLIKTRGQQVTLRCSPKSGHDTVSWYQQALGQGPQFIFQYYEEEERQRGNFPDRFSGHQFPNYSSELNVNALLLGDSALYLCASSMTSIETQYFGPGTRLLVL.

This rearrangement joins TRBV12-3 or TRBV12-4 to TRBJ1-2; 7 bases match TRBD1. V lost 5 bases and J lost 7; bases outside the gene matches: 4. The CDR3 runs to 12 residues. The CDR3 bases are TGTGCCAGCAGTCTGAACAGGGGTGGCTACACCTTC. Residues: CASSLNRGGYTF.

This clonotype occurred a few times. V is TRBV29-1 and J is TRBJ1-2; D is undetermined. CDR3 length: 12 residues. Trimming took off 7 bases at V and 8 bases at J, with 17 bases between the two ends. Germline CDR1 SQVTM, CDR2 ANQGSEA. The CDR3 nucleotides are TGCAGCGCCGTCGCGGATGGTATAGGCTACACCTTC. Translated, it gives CSAVADGIGYTF.

This clonotype turned up a few times. V gene TRBV30 combines with J gene TRBJ2-7; D is possibly TRBD1 (6 bases). V gave up 1 base and J gave up 1 base, with 8 bases separating them. CDR1 GTSNPN and CDR2 SVGIG come from the germline V gene (reference sequence). CDR3 length: 13 residues. This chain's CDR3 is CAWSDRVSYEQYF. CDR3 nucleotide sequence: TGTGCCTGGAGTGACAGGGTATCCTACGAGCAGTACTTC.

The chain uses TRBV7-3 and TRBJ2-3, with TRBD2 as a possible D gene (6 bases). Deletions cut 1 base from V and 5 bases from J, with 7 bases between. There are 13 residues in the CDR3. Germline lookup yields CDR1 SGHTA and CDR2 FQGTGA. This CDR3 is CASSLRGLDTQYF. The CDR3, as DNA: TGTGCCAGCAGCTTAAGGGGACTAGATACGCAGTATTTT.

This clonotype was detected only a few times. This chain links TRBV7-2 with TRBJ1-5; D might be TRBD1 (6 bases). The germline V gene has CDR1 SGHTA and CDR2 FQGNSA. The CDR3 has 16 amino acids. Trimming cost V 5 bases and J 7 bases, with 21 bases left between them. The CDR3: CASSGDGGLVNQPQHF. The CDR3 bases are TGTGCCAGCAGCGGAGACGGGGGGCTTGTTAACCAGCCCCAGCATTTT.